Shown below are 18 T cell receptor beta chains from a single sample sequenced in a study of T-cell reconstitution after alpha-beta-depleted transplantation in children. Library preparation (for TCRbeta) was performed with unique molecular identifiers. TCRdb re-called the PCR reads through MiXCR, storing one row per CDR3 protein. The data contain about 260,000 distinct CDR3 sequences, 6.5% to 10% of them seen just once; the ten biggest clones take up 6% to 7%. Specimen: PBMCs, mostly from graft donor cells, collected 180 days after TCRalphabeta/CD19-depleted stem cell transplant. The receptors derive from a male patient younger than 18 who had a stem cell transplant for acute lymphoblastic leukemia, so the T cells may come from the graft donor.

The J gene is TRBJ1-1, the V gene TRBV19; D remains unclear. The germline CDR1 and CDR2 sequences are LNHDA and SQIVND (reference sequence). Trimming cost V 2 bases and J 0 bases, with 13 bases left between them. This CDR3 has 16 amino acids. The DNA of the CDR3 is TGTGCCAGTAGTATATTATCAGGACGTTTGAACACTGAAGCTTTCTTT. Amino acid sequence: CASSILSGRLNTEAFF.

This clonotype was recorded a few times. J is TRBJ1-6 and V is TRBV28, with 7 bases fitting TRBD1. The ends lost 0 bases at V and 7 bases at J; junction bases unmatched: 3. CDR1 is MDHEN and CDR2 is SYDVKM in the germline V gene. CDR3 size: 15 residues. Written as DNA, the CDR3 is TGTGCCAGCAGTTTATGGGACAGGTTGAATTCACCCCTCCACTTT. Amino acid sequence: CASSLWDRLNSPLHF.

This clonotype was counted many times. The chain links TRBV9 to TRBJ2-7, with D tentatively TRBD2 (5 bases). Trimming took off 0 bases at V and 7 bases at J, with 14 bases between the two ends. The CDR3 runs to 14 residues. Germline CDR1 SGDLS, CDR2 YYNGEE. Written as DNA, the CDR3 is TGTGCCAGCAGCGTAGGTCCCTCCTCGGGGGAGCAGTACTTC. Its translation: CASSVGPSSGEQYF.

This clonotype was detected many times. The chain combines TRBV11-3 with TRBJ2-1, with D possibly being TRBD1 (6 bases). Germline V gene data show CDR1 as SGHNT and CDR2 as YENEEA. The CDR3 sequence is 15 residues long. Trimming removed 2 bases from V and 8 bases from J, with 16 bases in between. The CDR3 protein is CASSLFGGAGDEQFF. The CDR3 DNA sequence: TGTGCCAGCAGCTTATTTGGGGGCGCAGGGGATGAGCAGTTCTTC.

In this sample, this clonotype turned up a few times. The chain carries TRBV2 and TRBJ1-5, with 7 bases lining up with TRBD1. Germline V gives CDR1 SNHLY, CDR2 FYNNEI. V was clipped by 4 bases and J by 7 bases; unmatched bases: 7. This CDR3 spans 14 amino acids. The CDR3 bases are TGTGCCAGCAGTGCCGAACAGGGGATGCAGCCCCAGCATTTT. Translation: CASSAEQGMQPQHF.

This clonotype was seen at least ten times. The J gene is TRBJ1-1, the V gene TRBV4-3; possibly TRBD1 for D (5 bases). The V end was cut by 0 bases, the J end by 6 bases, with 11 bases between. The CDR3 contains 14 residues. The germline gives CDR1 LGHNA, CDR2 YSLEER. The CDR3 DNA reads as TGCGCCAGCAGCCAAGATTACGGGGCATCTGAAGCTTTCTTT. This sequence encodes CASSQDYGASEAFF.

This clonotype was seen at least ten times. V gene TRBV3-1 combines with J gene TRBJ2-3; D is unresolved. CDR1 and CDR2 from the germline V gene are LGHDT and YNNKEL (reference sequence). Trimming took 4 bases from V and 4 from J, leaving 12 bases between them. The CDR3 runs to 14 residues. The CDR3 here is CASSRRVAADTQYF. The CDR3, as DNA: TGTGCCAGCAGCCGCCGAGTGGCGGCAGATACGCAGTATTTT.

To note about this clonotype: This could be a read error, since a much larger clone is one nucleotide away. The rearrangement joins TRBV7-3 to TRBJ2-5; D ambiguous. The germline V gene has CDR1 SGHTA and CDR2 FQGTGA. The CDR3 is 15 residues long. CDR3 region: CATSLIAGLQETQYF. CDR3 bases: TGTGCCACCAGCTTAATCGCAGGCCTCCAAGAGACCCAGTACTTC.

This chain links TRBV6-2 or TRBV6-3 with TRBJ2-7; 12 positions agree with TRBD2. This CDR3 has 17 amino acids. Germline V gene sequence: CDR1 MNHEY, CDR2 SVGEGT. Trimming at V came to 4 bases and at J to 0 bases, leaving 7 bases not matched to a gene. The CDR3 coding sequence is TGTGCCAGCAGTTTCCGTACTAGCGGGAGGAGCTCCTACGAGCAGTACTTC. Translation gives CASSFRTSGRSSYEQYF.

In its sample, this clonotype was seen many times. The chain is built from TRBV2 and TRBJ2-7; D unclear. Per germline, CDR1 SNHLY and CDR2 FYNNEI. The CDR3 is 14 amino acids. Trimming pared 2 bases from V and 2 bases from J, leaving 10 bases between. The CDR3 loop reads CASSEIRGPYEQYF. The CDR3 DNA is TGTGCCAGCAGTGAAATAAGAGGCCCCTACGAGCAGTACTTC.

Ten or more counts support this clonotype. The chain employs TRBV28 and TRBJ2-2, with D possibly matching TRBD1 (6 bases). Germline V gene data show CDR1 as MDHEN and CDR2 as SYDVKM. The V end lost 1 base, the J end lost 7 bases, and 16 bases lay between the germline ends. The CDR3 is 16 residues long. The CDR3 bases are TGTGCCAGCAGTTTATCTACAGGGAAGGTTGTCGGGGAGCTGTTTTTT. This sequence encodes CASSLSTGKVVGELFF.

There are many counts of this clonotype. The V and J genes are TRBV20-1 and TRBJ2-2; D is unresolved. The V gene lost 0 bases and the J gene lost 7 bases, with 12 bases spanning the gap. Germline CDR1 and CDR2: DFQATT and SNEGSKA (reference sequence). The CDR3 is 14 amino acids. The CDR3 loop is CSAREPRAIGELFF. CDR3 nucleotide sequence: TGCAGTGCTAGAGAGCCCCGGGCGATCGGGGAGCTGTTTTTT.

This clonotype was picked up many times. The chain combines TRBV25-1 with TRBJ2-7, with D perhaps TRBD1 (7 bases). The V gene lost 4 bases and the J gene lost 4 bases, with 14 bases spanning the gap. Germline CDR1 is MGHDK and CDR2 is SYGVNS. This CDR3 contains 14 residues. DNA for the CDR3: TGTGCCAGCAGTGGCCGCGGGACAGCGTACGAGCAGTACTTC. Protein sequence: CASSGRGTAYEQYF.

This clonotype was found many times. The chain couples TRBV11-2 to TRBJ2-7; D is ambiguous. Trimming stripped 5 bases from V and 2 bases from J, with 10 bases between. Germline V gene lookup returns CDR1 SGHAT and CDR2 FQNNGV. CDR3 length: 13 residues. CDR3 protein: CASSRAITYEQYF. CDR3 DNA sequence: TGTGCCAGCAGCAGGGCCATCACCTACGAGCAGTACTTC.

The table lists this clonotype with many counts. The rearrangement uses TRBV11-2 and TRBJ1-2, with D unclear. This CDR3 has 16 residues. V lost 7 bases to trimming and J lost 3 bases, with 21 bases between them. Germline CDR1 SGHAT, CDR2 FQNNGV. The CDR3 is CASTQEGGRRYYGYTF. The CDR3 DNA sequence: TGTGCCAGCACCCAGGAGGGAGGGAGAAGGTACTATGGCTACACCTTC.

This clonotype came up many times. This chain joins TRBV28 and TRBJ2-7; TRBD1 aligns across 12 bases. J gave up 5 bases and V 6 bases, and 8 bases lay outside the gene matches. The CDR3 runs 15 residues. Germline CDR1 MDHEN, CDR2 SYDVKM. Here the CDR3 reads CASRYRGTGGNEQYF. The CDR3, as DNA: TGTGCCAGCAGATATCGGGGGACAGGGGGCAACGAGCAGTACTTC.

This clonotype has ten or more counts. V is TRBV10-2 and J is TRBJ1-1, with D unclear. In germline, CDR1 is WSHSY, CDR2 SAAADI. The CDR3 runs 14 residues. Trimming removed 6 bases from V and 1 base from J, with 12 bases in between. The CDR3 region is CASRAAEANTEAFF. In DNA, the CDR3 is TGCGCCAGCAGGGCCGCGGAGGCGAACACTGAAGCTTTCTTT.

At least ten counts were recorded for this clonotype. This chain connects TRBV2 to TRBJ1-1; D unclear. The V gene's germline CDR1 is SNHLY and CDR2 FYNNEI. V lost 7 bases, J lost 0 bases, and 9 bases lay in between. This CDR3 contains 13 residues. In nucleotides, the CDR3 is TGTGCCAGCAACGACAACTTGAACACTGAAGCTTTCTTT. Amino acids: CASNDNLNTEAFF. The full variable domain, its missing parts supplied by reference TRBV2 and TRBJ1-1, is EPEVTQTPSHQVTQMGQEVILRCVPISNHLYFYWYRQILGQKVEFLVSFYNNEISEKSEIFDDQFSVERPDGSNFTLKIRSTKLEDSAMYFCASNDNLNTEAFFGQGTRLTVV.